This T cell receptor beta chain came from a study of blood T cell repertoires in COVID-19. Study-level information: Nucleic acid was either cDNA or gDNA, and it came from T cells, B-cell-depleted T cells, or PBMCs.

The data were produced by immunoSEQ multiplex PCR, yet TCRdb's version contains in-frame clones alone and is incomplete. The sample has around 280,000 clones, about 90% seen once. The CDR3 spans 16 residues. J was trimmed by 1 base and V by 0 bases; bases with no gene match: 2. CDR1 is SGHRS, CDR2 YFSETQ, per germline. The chain has TRBV5-1 and TRBJ2-5, with 11 bases fitting TRBD2. The sequence came from a woman between 25 and 40 years old who had recovered from COVID-19. Sequencing was carried out using peripheral blood. CDR3 in DNA: TGCGCCAGCAGCTTGGCTCTAGCGGGAGGCCAAGAGACCCAGTACTTC. Translating it yields CASSLALAGGQETQYF.